Listed below are T cell receptor beta chains from one sample, sequenced in a study of shared clonotypes between healthy human individuals. TCRdb keeps only in-frame clones here, not all; method: immunoSEQ multiplex PCR. This sample has some 1 million clones; approximately 72% occur once, and the top ten carry about 1.4%. Source material: memory CD4+ T cells sorted from blood. Source of these receptors: a man aged 18 to 29 in good health. The CDR3 runs from the conserved cysteine through the conserved F or W. Fields, in order: CDR3 protein, CDR3 DNA, J gene, D gene, clone size, V gene. The D gene is left open where the match is weak. Some rows mark clone size as missing; the rest say once, few, many or name a class of expanded clone.

cdr3_aa: CASSLGQKGNTIYF
cdr3_nt: TGTGCCAGCAGCTTAGGCCAGAAAGGAAACACCATATATTTT
j_call: TRBJ1-3
d_call: .
clone_size: few
v_call: TRBV7-8

cdr3_aa: CASSTRQGEKLFF
cdr3_nt: TGTGCCAGCAGCACCCGACAGGGTGAAAAACTGTTTTTT
j_call: TRBJ1-4
d_call: TRBD1
clone_size: .
v_call: TRBV7-9

cdr3_aa: CASSGTDRGETQYF
cdr3_nt: TGTGCCAGCAGTGGGACGGACAGGGGAGAGACCCAGTACTTC
j_call: TRBJ2-5
d_call: TRBD1
clone_size: .
v_call: TRBV25-1

cdr3_aa: CASSLGAPNSPLHF
cdr3_nt: TGCGCCAGCAGCTTGGGGGCGCCCAATTCACCCCTCCACTTT
j_call: TRBJ1-6
d_call: .
clone_size: .
v_call: TRBV5-1

cdr3_aa: CATSRIRGSYEQYF
cdr3_nt: TGTGCCACCAGCAGGATCCGGGGTTCCTACGAGCAGTACTTC
j_call: TRBJ2-7
d_call: .
clone_size: .
v_call: TRBV15

cdr3_aa: CAWSVQGSRSGNTIYF
cdr3_nt: TGTGCCTGGAGTGTACAAGGTTCTCGCTCTGGAAACACCATATATTTT
j_call: TRBJ1-3
d_call: .
clone_size: .
v_call: TRBV30

cdr3_aa: CASSSSQVGESNEKLFF
cdr3_nt: TGTGCCAGCAGCTCCTCCCAAGTGGGGGAATCGAATGAAAAACTGTTTTTT
j_call: TRBJ1-4
d_call: .
clone_size: .
v_call: TRBV7-6

cdr3_aa: CASSPGTGKNIQYF
cdr3_nt: TGTGCCAGCAGCCCCGGGACAGGGAAAAACATTCAGTACTTC
j_call: TRBJ2-4
d_call: TRBD1
clone_size: .
v_call: TRBV6-5

cdr3_aa: CASSVGEPNEKLFF
cdr3_nt: TGTGCCAGCAGCGTCGGAGAACCTAATGAAAAACTGTTTTTT
j_call: TRBJ1-4
d_call: .
clone_size: .
v_call: TRBV9

cdr3_aa: CASSSDYGRYTEAFF
cdr3_nt: TGTGCCAGCAGCTCCGACTACGGGAGATACACTGAAGCTTTCTTT
j_call: TRBJ1-1
d_call: .
clone_size: .
v_call: TRBV5-4

cdr3_aa: CASSGRGGDTQYF
cdr3_nt: TGTGCCAGCAGCGGACGGGGGGGAGATACGCAGTATTTT
j_call: TRBJ2-3
d_call: TRBD2
clone_size: .
v_call: TRBV5-4

cdr3_aa: CASSQERGSQYF
cdr3_nt: TGTGCCAGCAGCCAAGAACGGGGGAGTCAGTACTTC
j_call: TRBJ2-5
d_call: .
clone_size: few
v_call: TRBV4-2

cdr3_aa: CAISESTGASEKLFF
cdr3_nt: TGTGCCATCAGTGAGTCTACAGGGGCCAGCGAAAAACTGTTTTTT
j_call: TRBJ1-4
d_call: TRBD1
clone_size: .
v_call: TRBV10-3

cdr3_aa: CASSQVPLNSPLHF
cdr3_nt: TGCGCCAGCAGCCAAGTTCCGTTGAATTCACCCCTCCACTTT
j_call: TRBJ1-6
d_call: .
clone_size: .
v_call: TRBV4-1

cdr3_aa: CASSVGFSGGTQETQYF
cdr3_nt: TGTGCCAGCAGCGTAGGCTTCAGCGGGGGTACACAAGAGACCCAGTACTTC
j_call: TRBJ2-5
d_call: TRBD2
clone_size: .
v_call: TRBV9

cdr3_aa: CAISPKGGGLAGHEQYF
cdr3_nt: TGTGCCATCAGCCCTAAAGGAGGCGGACTAGCAGGCCACGAGCAGTACTTC
j_call: TRBJ2-7
d_call: TRBD2
clone_size: .
v_call: TRBV10-3

cdr3_aa: CASSISGTSGGGAKNIQYF
cdr3_nt: TGTGCCAGTAGTATATCGGGGACTAGCGGCGGCGGGGCCAAAAACATTCAGTACTTC
j_call: TRBJ2-4
d_call: TRBD2
clone_size: once
v_call: TRBV19

cdr3_aa: CASSSERGTGSSQYF
cdr3_nt: TGCGCCAGCAGCTCGGAGCGCGGGACAGGGAGTTCCCAGTACTTC
j_call: TRBJ2-5
d_call: TRBD1
clone_size: .
v_call: TRBV5-1

cdr3_aa: CASSPDRLTYNEQFF
cdr3_nt: TGTGCCAGCTCACCCGACAGGCTCACTTACAATGAGCAGTTCTTC
j_call: TRBJ2-1
d_call: .
clone_size: .
v_call: TRBV18

cdr3_aa: CASSFQTGYIPYEQYF
cdr3_nt: TGTGCCAGCAGCTTTCAGACAGGCTATATCCCCTACGAGCAGTACTTC
j_call: TRBJ2-7
d_call: .
clone_size: .
v_call: TRBV7-2

cdr3_aa: CASSLMGLAGGDADTQYF
cdr3_nt: TGTGCCAGCAGCTTAATGGGACTAGCGGGAGGAGACGCAGATACGCAGTATTTT
j_call: TRBJ2-3
d_call: TRBD2
clone_size: once
v_call: TRBV7-9

cdr3_aa: CASSGWQGTADTQYF
cdr3_nt: TGTGCCAGCAGTGGGTGGCAGGGCACGGCAGATACGCAGTATTTT
j_call: TRBJ2-3
d_call: .
clone_size: .
v_call: TRBV2

cdr3_aa: CASSPTDTYEQYF
cdr3_nt: TGTGCCAGCTCACCTACGGATACCTACGAGCAGTACTTC
j_call: TRBJ2-7
d_call: .
clone_size: .
v_call: TRBV18

cdr3_aa: CASSFAGFGTNEKLFF
cdr3_nt: TGTGCCAGTAGTTTCGCAGGTTTTGGAACTAATGAAAAACTGTTTTTT
j_call: TRBJ1-4
d_call: .
clone_size: .
v_call: TRBV19

cdr3_aa: CASSLLLAGESKNEQFF
cdr3_nt: TGTGCCAGCAGCTTACTGTTAGCGGGAGAGTCTAAGAATGAGCAGTTCTTC
j_call: TRBJ2-1
d_call: TRBD2
clone_size: few
v_call: TRBV11-2

cdr3_aa: CASIRPGAGEQYF
cdr3_nt: TGTGCCAGCATACGGCCCGGGGCGGGCGAGCAGTACTTC
j_call: TRBJ2-7
d_call: .
clone_size: once
v_call: TRBV6-5

cdr3_aa: CASKGEAKTQYF
cdr3_nt: TGTGCTAGCAAAGGGGAGGCTAAGACCCAGTACTTC
j_call: TRBJ2-5
d_call: .
clone_size: .
v_call: TRBV7-7

cdr3_aa: CASSKSGRGICNSPLHF
cdr3_nt: TGTGCCAGCAGCAAATCGGGAAGGGGAATTTGTAATTCACCCCTCCACTTT
j_call: TRBJ1-6
d_call: .
clone_size: .
v_call: TRBV21-1

cdr3_aa: CATTDPILAQHF
cdr3_nt: TGTGCCACTACGGACCCGATTCTTGCCCAGCATTTT
j_call: TRBJ1-5
d_call: .
clone_size: few
v_call: TRBV6-1

cdr3_aa: CASSLRTSDSGEQYF
cdr3_nt: TGTGCCAGCAGCTTGAGGACTAGCGATTCTGGCGAGCAGTACTTC
j_call: TRBJ2-7
d_call: TRBD2
clone_size: .
v_call: TRBV7-2

cdr3_aa: CAISYSMNTEAFF
cdr3_nt: TGTGCCATCAGTTACAGCATGAACACTGAAGCTTTCTTT
j_call: TRBJ1-1
d_call: .
clone_size: .
v_call: TRBV10-3

cdr3_aa: CASTPGGDYGYTF
cdr3_nt: TGTGCCAGCACCCCGGGGGGAGACTATGGCTACACCTTC
j_call: TRBJ1-2
d_call: .
clone_size: .
v_call: TRBV5-4

cdr3_aa: CASSLDSRPHYEQYF
cdr3_nt: TGTGCCAGCAGCTTAGATTCTCGTCCCCACTACGAGCAGTACTTC
j_call: TRBJ2-7
d_call: .
clone_size: .
v_call: TRBV7-2

cdr3_aa: CASSLALGETQYF
cdr3_nt: TGTGCCAGCAGCTTAGCCCTGGGGGAGACCCAGTACTTC
j_call: TRBJ2-5
d_call: .
clone_size: .
v_call: TRBV7-2

cdr3_aa: CASSNFEVYEQYF
cdr3_nt: TGTGCCAGCAGCAACTTCGAGGTCTACGAGCAGTACTTC
j_call: TRBJ2-7
d_call: .
clone_size: .
v_call: TRBV11-2

cdr3_aa: CASSLQGPIRETQYF
cdr3_nt: TGTGCCAGCAGTCTACAGGGACCCATAAGAGAGACCCAGTACTTC
j_call: TRBJ2-5
d_call: .
clone_size: once
v_call: TRBV2

cdr3_aa: CASSLPGLAGGGETQYF
cdr3_nt: TGTGCCAGCAGCTTACCTGGACTAGCGGGGGGAGGGGAGACCCAGTACTTC
j_call: TRBJ2-5
d_call: TRBD2
clone_size: .
v_call: TRBV7-2

cdr3_aa: CASSLARTDGNTIYF
cdr3_nt: TGCGCCAGCAGCTTGGCTAGGACAGATGGAAACACCATATATTTT
j_call: TRBJ1-3
d_call: .
clone_size: .
v_call: TRBV5-1

cdr3_aa: CASSLGRDRVYGYTF
cdr3_nt: TGTGCCAGCAGCTTGGGTAGGGACAGGGTCTATGGCTACACCTTC
j_call: TRBJ1-2
d_call: TRBD1
clone_size: .
v_call: TRBV5-4

cdr3_aa: CASGNFPLKNIQYF
cdr3_nt: TGTGCCAGCGGCAATTTCCCCCTCAAAAACATTCAGTACTTC
j_call: TRBJ2-4
d_call: .
clone_size: .
v_call: TRBV2

cdr3_aa: CASSLGAYDYEQYF
cdr3_nt: TGTGCCAGCAGCTTGGGGGCCTACGACTACGAGCAGTACTTC
j_call: TRBJ2-7
d_call: .
clone_size: .
v_call: TRBV5-4

cdr3_aa: CATLRGGRSNYGYTF
cdr3_nt: TGTGCCACCCTAAGGGGGGGGCGATCTAACTATGGCTACACCTTC
j_call: TRBJ1-2
d_call: .
clone_size: .
v_call: TRBV6-5

cdr3_aa: CASSEGGLAGAVRFF
cdr3_nt: TGTGCCAGCAGTGAAGGGGGACTAGCGGGGGCCGTCCGGTTCTTC
j_call: TRBJ2-1
d_call: TRBD2
clone_size: .
v_call: TRBV6-1